The rows below give T cell receptor beta chains drawn from one sample of a study of blood T cell repertoires in COVID-19. Assay: immunoSEQ multiplex PCR; the TCRdb copy retains only in-frame clones and omits some. The sample has 97,000 or so clones; over 70% are singletons. The sequenced sample was peripheral blood. Receptor source: a man aged 60 to 75 with acute or convalescent COVID-19. The CDR3 runs from the conserved cysteine through the conserved F or W. The D gene is left open where the match is weak. Clone size is given for some rows only: seen once, a few or many times, or a class if the clone is expanded.

>TRBJ1-2|TRBV19|NA|TRBD1
TGTGCCAGTAGTATTGGACAGGTTTGGAACTATGGCTACACCTTC
CASSIGQVWNYGYTF
>TRBJ1-1|TRBV5-1|NA|NA
TGCGCCAGCAGCTTGGCCGCCAGGGCTGGTGAAGCTTTCTTT
CASSLAARAGEAFF
>TRBJ2-1|TRBV6-5|NA|TRBD2
TGTGCCAGCAGTAGCGGGAGAGAATCCTACAATGAGCAGTTCTTC
CASSSGRESYNEQFF
>TRBJ1-2|TRBV24-1|NA|TRBD1
TGTGCCACCAGTGATCGACAGGGAAACTATGGCTACACCTTC
CATSDRQGNYGYTF
>TRBJ1-1|TRBV6-5|NA|TRBD1
TGTGCCAGCAGTTACCTCCGGACAGGGACAGCTTTCTTT
CASSYLRTGTAFF
>TRBJ1-2|TRBV30|once|NA
TGTGCCTGGAGTGTACTTCTCCCCCATGGCTACACCTTC
CAWSVLLPHGYTF
>TRBJ1-1|TRBV30|NA|TRBD1
TGTGCCTGGAGTTTATATACAGGGGCCACTGAAGCTTTCTTT
CAWSLYTGATEAFF
>TRBJ1-2|TRBV6-5|NA|NA
TGTGCCAGCACTCCCGGTTATGGCTACACCTTC
CASTPGYGYTF
>TRBJ2-1|TRBV5-1|NA|NA
TGCGCCAGCAGACCCCTGACTAGGAGCAATGAGCAGTTCTTC
CASRPLTRSNEQFF
>TRBJ1-1|TRBV6-6|NA|TRBD1
TGTGCCAGCAGAACGACAGGGGGGAACACTGAAGCTTTCTTT
CASRTTGGNTEAFF
>TRBJ2-2|TRBV7-3|NA|TRBD2
TGTGCCAGCAGCCCGGGACTAGCGGGGGGGAGGAACACCGGGGAGCTGTTTTTT
CASSPGLAGGRNTGELFF
>TRBJ2-1|TRBV27|NA|TRBD2
TGTGCCAGCAGTCCCGGGACTAGCGGCTACAATGAGCAGTTCTTC
CASSPGTSGYNEQFF
>TRBJ2-7|TRBV6-5|NA|TRBD2
TGTGCCAGCAGTCCAAGGCGGGGGGACTACGAGCAGTACTTC
CASSPRRGDYEQYF
>TRBJ2-2|TRBV7-2|NA|TRBD2
TGTGCCAGCAGCTTACGGGAGGGCCGCGGGGAGCTGTTTTTT
CASSLREGRGELFF
>TRBJ1-1|TRBV21-1|NA|NA
TGTGCCAGCAGCCTTAAAGGGGGAGGACAGGGATGGCGGCTGCAAACCGGGAACACTGAAGCTTTCTTT
CASSLKGGGQGWRLQTGNTEAFF
>TRBJ1-1|TRBV10-3|few|TRBD1
TGTGCCATCAGCCTGGGACAGCCTGGGGCTGAAGCTTTCTTT
CAISLGQPGAEAFF
>TRBJ2-5|TRBV29-1|NA|TRBD1
TGCAGCGTTGATCAAGGACAGGGGAGAGGAGAGACCCAGTACTTC
CSVDQGQGRGETQYF
>TRBJ1-5|TRBV15|NA|NA
TGTGCCACCGGACGGGATCCAGGCCAGCCCCAGCATTTT
CATGRDPGQPQHF
>TRBJ2-5|TRBV4-1|NA|NA
TGCGCCAGCAGCCAAGATCCCCAACAAGAGACCCAGTACTTC
CASSQDPQQETQYF
>TRBJ1-5|TRBV6-6|NA|NA
TGTGCCAGCAGTTACTCGGAGGAATCCCAGCATTTT
CASSYSEESQHF
>TRBJ2-3|TRBV7-3|NA|NA
TGTGCCAGCAGCATTACGGGAGATACGCAGTATTTT
CASSITGDTQYF
>TRBJ2-1|TRBV24-1|NA|TRBD1
TGTGCCACCAGTGATTCGGTGACAGGGGCCTACAATGAGCAGTTCTTC
CATSDSVTGAYNEQFF
>TRBJ2-5|TRBV9|once|TRBD1
TGTGCCAGCAACAGGGGTCTCCAAGAGACCCAGTACTTC
CASNRGLQETQYF
>TRBJ2-2|TRBV6-1|NA|TRBD2
TGTGCCAGCAGTGAAAGGTGGGAACTAGCGGGGAAGAACACCGGGGAGCTGTTTTTT
CASSERWELAGKNTGELFF
>TRBJ2-3|TRBV24-1|once|NA
TGTGCCACCGGGTACCCTAGCATCGGCACAGATACGCAGTATTTT
CATGYPSIGTDTQYF
>TRBJ2-1|TRBV2|few|NA
TGTGCCAGCGGAATCTTCAGGGACAACGAGCAGTTCTTC
CASGIFRDNEQFF
>TRBJ2-3|TRBV14|NA|TRBD2
TGTGCCAGCAGCAGACTAGCGGGGCTTTACACAGATACGCAGTATTTT
CASSRLAGLYTDTQYF
>TRBJ1-1|TRBV9|NA|NA
TGTGCCAGCAGCGTAGATTCCGGTACTCTCGAAGCTTTCTTT
CASSVDSGTLEAFF
>TRBJ1-1|TRBV2|few|NA
TGTGCCAGCAGTGAAGCGCTCTGGCGGACTGAAGCTTTCTTT
CASSEALWRTEAFF
>TRBJ1-4|TRBV2|NA|NA
TGTGCCAGCGAGGGTGGTGAAAAACTGTTTTTT
CASEGGEKLFF
>TRBJ1-6|TRBV18|NA|TRBD1
TGTGCCAGCTCACCAAACGATGCAGGGGGGAGGTCACCCCTCCACTTT
CASSPNDAGGRSPLHF
>TRBJ2-1|TRBV10-3|NA|TRBD1
TGTGCCATCAGAGGGGACAGGGGGCTAGAGCAGTTCTTC
CAIRGDRGLEQFF
>TRBJ2-2|TRBV5-1|NA|NA
TGCGCCAGCAGCTTAGGACAAACCATTAACACCGGGGAGCTGTTTTTT
CASSLGQTINTGELFF
>TRBJ2-3|TRBV6-2/TRBV6-3|NA|NA
TGTGCCAGCAGTTCAGGACAGACCCTCACAGATACGCAGTATTTT
CASSSGQTLTDTQYF
>TRBJ1-2|TRBV27|NA|NA
TGTGCCAGCAGTTTATCAGGGGCTGGTAACTATGGCTACACCTTC
CASSLSGAGNYGYTF
>TRBJ1-2|TRBV19|once|NA
TGTGCCAGTAGTATGGCGGGTTCTAACTATGGCTACACCTTC
CASSMAGSNYGYTF
>TRBJ1-1|TRBV7-2|NA|NA
TGTGCCAGCAGCTTAGCTCAGTCACACACTGAAGCTTTCTTT
CASSLAQSHTEAFF
>TRBJ2-5|TRBV6-2/TRBV6-3|NA|TRBD1
TGTGCCAGCAGTGATAACAGGGGGGAGACCCAGTACTTC
CASSDNRGETQYF
>TRBJ2-1|TRBV12-1|NA|NA
TGTGCCAGCGCAGGTAGCCCCCCCGGGACTAGCGGGGGGGAACCCTCCTACAATGAGCAGTTCTTC
CASAGSPPGTSGGEPSYNEQFF
>TRBJ2-1|TRBV7-2|once|NA
TGTGCCAGCAGCTTATCACCAGGGGATGAGCAGTTCTTC
CASSLSPGDEQFF
>TRBJ1-6|TRBV6-5|NA|TRBD1
TGTGCCAGCAGTTGGGGGGGACAGGGAGGGAATTCACCCCTCCACTTT
CASSWGGQGGNSPLHF
>TRBJ1-5|TRBV27|few|NA
TGTGCCAGCAGTACGGACAGATCGCGAAATCAGCCCCAGCATTTT
CASSTDRSRNQPQHF
>TRBJ2-7|TRBV18|few|NA
TGTGCCAGCTCACCAAGTCGCGTCTCCTACGAGCAGTACTTC
CASSPSRVSYEQYF
>TRBJ2-3|TRBV24-1|NA|NA
TGTGCCACCAGTGCCTCGGGGGGCGCTCAGTATTTT
CATSASGGAQYF
>TRBJ1-1|TRBV2|NA|TRBD1
TGTGCCAGCAGTGAGGAGACAGGGGATACTGAAGCTTTCTTT
CASSEETGDTEAFF
>TRBJ2-7|TRBV11-3|NA|NA
TGTGCCAGCACCCGGAAGGGGGTCCACGAGCAGTACTTC
CASTRKGVHEQYF
>TRBJ2-5|TRBV10-1|NA|TRBD1
TGCGCCAGCAGTGACCGGACAGGGCCGGGGGAGACCCAGTACTTC
CASSDRTGPGETQYF
>TRBJ2-1|TRBV19|NA|TRBD1
TGTGCCAGTAGTCCCCTCAACAGGGGAACCTACAATGAGCAGTTCTTC
CASSPLNRGTYNEQFF